The T cell receptor beta chain described here comes from a study of cytomegalovirus exposure and HLA in healthy donors. Amplification used 60 Vbeta primers and 13 Jbeta primers. The repertoire was sequenced with immunoSEQ multiplex PCR; TCRdb's copy has only in-frame clones and lacks some. The repertoire holds roughly 150,000 clones, with around four fifths as singletons. The CDR3 is made up of 16 amino acids. The germline V and J ends were trimmed by 2 bases and 0 bases, with 13 bases remaining between them. Germline V gives CDR1 SGHAT, CDR2 FQNNGV. What was sequenced was PBMCs. This chain joins TRBV11-2 and TRBJ1-1; tentatively, D is TRBD1 (5 bases). This TCR was recovered from a young man in good health and CMV-seronegative. The CDR3 nucleotides read TGTGCCAGCAGCTTACAACCAACAGGTTTGAACACTGAAGCTTTCTTT. Residues: CASSLQPTGLNTEAFF.